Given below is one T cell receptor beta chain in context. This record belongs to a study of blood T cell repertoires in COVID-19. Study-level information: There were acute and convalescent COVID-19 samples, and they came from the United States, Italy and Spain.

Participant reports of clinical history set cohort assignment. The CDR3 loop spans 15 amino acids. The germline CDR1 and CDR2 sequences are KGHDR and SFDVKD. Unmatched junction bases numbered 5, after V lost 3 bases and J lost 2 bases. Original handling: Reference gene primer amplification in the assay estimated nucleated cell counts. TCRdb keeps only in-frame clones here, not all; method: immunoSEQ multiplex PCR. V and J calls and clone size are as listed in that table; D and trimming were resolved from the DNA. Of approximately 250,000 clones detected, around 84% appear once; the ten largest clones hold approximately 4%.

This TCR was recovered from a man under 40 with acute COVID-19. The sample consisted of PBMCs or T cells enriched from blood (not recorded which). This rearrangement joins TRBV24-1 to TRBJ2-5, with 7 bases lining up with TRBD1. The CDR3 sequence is CATSDIQQGQETQYF. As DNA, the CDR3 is TGTGCCACCAGTGATATCCAACAGGGGCAAGAGACCCAGTACTTC.